These 20 T cell receptor beta chains share one sample of origin, sequenced in a study of siplizumab effects on memory and regulatory T cells. Cells that made up the mixed lymphocyte reaction were cocultured at 37°C for under 7 days. These TCRs are of unknown antigen specificity. Sequenced by immunoSEQ multiplex PCR; TCRdb stores in-frame clones only, minus some. This repertoire shows approximately 20,000 clones, about 45% found once; its top ten account for 6%. Sequencing used CFSE-low (dividing) CD4+ T cells sorted from an allogeneic mixed lymphocyte reaction. These receptors were collected from a human donor in good health; the cells came from an allogeneic mixed lymphocyte reaction. Some clones in this sample may be carry-over from other donors' samples.

In its sample, this clone was seen a few times. This rearrangement joins TRBV11-2 to TRBJ2-5; D not resolved. CDR3 length equals 12 residues. Germline loops: CDR1 SGHAT, CDR2 FQNNGV. The ends were cut back, 5 bases at V and 5 bases at J, with 9 bases in the middle. The CDR3 coding sequence is TGTGCCAGCAGCCGTGGTGTGGAGACCCAGTACTTC. It specifies CASSRGVETQYF.

This sequence joins TRBV6-6 and TRBJ1-6, with TRBD1 matching over 7 bases. CDR1 is MNHNY, CDR2 SVGAGI, per germline (reference sequence). Trimming cost V 6 bases and J 6 bases; bases outside gene matches: 5. This CDR3 comprises 14 residues. The CDR3 DNA reads TGTGCCAGCAGCCCCGGGACAGTTAATTCACCCCTCCACTTT. It is translated as CASSPGTVNSPLHF.

The chain employs TRBV29-1 and TRBJ2-1, with D maybe TRBD2 (6 bases). V dropped 2 bases and J dropped 4 bases, with 15 bases sitting between them. Looked up from germline, CDR1 is SQVTM and CDR2 is ANQGSEA. The CDR3 is made up of 15 amino acids. CDR3 sequence reads: CSVEWHSGPYNEQFF. CDR3 DNA sequence: TGCAGCGTTGAATGGCACAGCGGGCCATACAATGAGCAGTTCTTC.

The chain uses TRBV11-2 and TRBJ1-6, with no clear D. V lost 1 base and J lost 11, with 9 bases in between. This CDR3 region has 13 residues. Looked up from germline, CDR1 is SGHAT and CDR2 is FQNNGV. The CDR3 nucleotides are TGTGCCAGCAGCTTAGCTATGGTTACACCCCTCCACTTT. Its translation: CASSLAMVTPLHF.

Written as DNA, the CDR3 is TGTGCCAGCAGTGGGATGGACATTCAGTACTTC. Encoded protein: CASSGMDIQYF. This chain uses TRBV2 with TRBJ2-4; no clear D. CDR1 and CDR2 (germline): SNHLY, FYNNEI. The V gene lost 4 bases and the J gene lost 8 bases, with 6 bases spanning the gap. This CDR3 contains 11 residues.

The chain couples TRBV11-3 to TRBJ2-5; D call uncertain. Germline CDR1 SGHNT, CDR2 YENEEA. This CDR3 spans 13 amino acids. Deletions cut 1 base from V and 2 bases from J, with 5 bases between. CDR3 sequence: CASSLGPQETQYF. CDR3 coding DNA: TGTGCCAGCAGCTTAGGTCCACAAGAGACCCAGTACTTC.

The rearrangement links TRBV5-1 to TRBJ2-3; D might be TRBD2 (6 bases). The V end was cut by 4 bases, the J end by 2 bases, with 17 bases between. From germline, CDR1 is SGHRS and CDR2 YFSETQ. The CDR3 is 16 residues long. The CDR3 DNA follows: TGCGCCAGCAGCCCCCCTTACGGGGGATACACAGATACGCAGTATTTT. It specifies CASSPPYGGYTDTQYF.

V gene TRBV7-7 combines with J gene TRBJ2-5; D ambiguous. Germline V gene lookup returns CDR1 SSHAT and CDR2 FNYEAQ (reference sequence). Trimming took off 3 bases at V and 4 bases at J, with 15 bases between the two ends. This CDR3 has 15 residues. CDR3 DNA sequence: TGTGCCAGCAGCTTGACGGGTTCTATGGGAGAGACCCAGTACTTC. This gives the protein CASSLTGSMGETQYF.

This chain joins TRBV19 and TRBJ1-5, with a tentative D call TRBD1 (5 bases). CDR1 LNHDA and CDR2 SQIVND come from the germline V gene (reference sequence). Trimming stripped 5 bases from V and 6 bases from J, with 8 bases between. The CDR3 runs 12 residues. CDR3 residues: CASSPRGQPQHF. DNA of the CDR3: TGTGCCAGTAGTCCAAGGGGTCAGCCCCAGCATTTT.

This clone has a handful of counts. The chain employs TRBV18 and TRBJ2-7; D unclear. There are 12 residues in the CDR3. Germline V gives CDR1 KGHSH, CDR2 LQKENI. Trimming cost V 3 bases and J 5 bases, with 8 bases left between them. This chain's CDR3 is CASSPLRDEQYF. Written as DNA, the CDR3 is TGTGCCAGCTCACCGTTAAGGGACGAGCAGTACTTC.

In its sample, this clone was seen a few times. The V gene is TRBV5-4, the J gene TRBJ1-3; 7 bases agree with TRBD1. The length of the CDR3 is 14 residues. The germline gives CDR1 SGHNT, CDR2 YYREEE (reference sequence). V trimming: 4 bases; J trimming: 4 bases; junction bases outside the gene matches: 5. The CDR3 DNA follows: TGTGCCAGCAGCAGACAGGGCTCCGGAAACACCATATATTTT. Protein product: CASSRQGSGNTIYF.

The V call is TRBV6-5, the J call TRBJ1-2; TRBD1 matches 9 bases. The V and J ends lost 0 bases and 7 bases, in that order; junction bases with no gene match: 3. The CDR3 runs to 14 residues. Per germline, CDR1 MNHEY and CDR2 SVGAGI. The chain's CDR3 is CASSYSVTGGGYTF. The CDR3 region has the DNA TGTGCCAGCAGTTACTCGGTGACAGGGGGTGGCTACACCTTC.

The chain combines TRBV9 with TRBJ2-2; unclear D gene. Germline V gene sequence: CDR1 SGDLS, CDR2 YYNGEE. The length of the CDR3 is 13 residues. V lost 0 bases to trimming and J lost 6 bases, with 6 bases between them. DNA for the CDR3: TGTGCCAGCAGCGTAGCTACGGCCGGGGAGCTGTTTTTT. This sequence encodes CASSVATAGELFF.

This clone was observed a few times. The chain combines TRBV14 with TRBJ2-1; D perhaps matches TRBD1 (6 bases). The CDR3 totals 13 residues. The V end lost 3 bases, the J end lost 6 bases, and 9 bases lay between the germline ends. Germline V gene data show CDR1 as SGHDN and CDR2 as FVKESK. The CDR3, as DNA: TGTGCCAGCAGCCAGTCCAGGGGCAATGAGCAGTTCTTC. Translating it yields CASSQSRGNEQFF.

CDR3 sequence reads: CASSLEGLSPETQYF. CDR3 coding DNA: TGCGCCAGCAGCCTCGAGGGACTAAGTCCGGAGACCCAGTACTTC. The V gene is TRBV5-1, the J gene TRBJ2-5, with TRBD2 matching 7 bases. Germline V gene data show CDR1 as SGHRS and CDR2 as YFSETQ. The CDR3 contains 15 residues. Germline trimming cut 4 bases from V and 5 bases from J; bases unmatched to any gene: 11.

Relative to its sample, this clone is medium-sized. The chain recombines TRBV5-1 with TRBJ2-7, with 8 bases matching TRBD1. The V segment lost 0 bases and the J segment 6 bases; nucleotides outside the gene matches: 2. In germline, CDR1 is SGHRS, CDR2 YFSETQ. This CDR3 has 13 residues. The CDR3 is CASSLGRGREQYF. CDR3 sequence (DNA): TGCGCCAGCAGCTTGGGCAGGGGGCGCGAGCAGTACTTC. The full variable domain, in which reference TRBV5-1 and TRBJ2-7 provide the parts outside the CDR3, is KAGVTQTPRYLIKTRGQQVTLSCSPISGHRSVSWYQQTPGQGLQFLFEYFSETQRNKGNFPGRFSGRQFSNSRSEMNVSTLELGDSALYLCASSLGRGREQYFGPGTRLTVT.

This clone was detected a few times. The rearrangement joins TRBV7-3 to TRBJ2-5; 7 positions agree with TRBD2. The CDR3 has 14 amino acids. J was trimmed by 4 bases and V by 2 bases; bases with no gene match: 4. Germline loops: CDR1 SGHTA, CDR2 FQGTGA. The CDR3 reads CASSLAGVPETQYF. Here the CDR3 DNA reads TGTGCCAGCAGCTTAGCGGGAGTCCCAGAGACCCAGTACTTC. Full variable domain (rest looked up from reference TRBV7-3 and TRBJ2-5): GAGVSQTPSNKVTEKGKYVELRCDPISGHTALYWYRQSLGQGPEFLIYFQGTGAADDSGLPNDRFFAVRPEGSVSTLKIQRTERGDSAVYLCASSLAGVPETQYFGPGTRLLVL.

The J gene is TRBJ2-3, the V gene TRBV28; 12 bases match TRBD2. CDR3 length: 14 amino acids. V gave up 9 bases and J gave up 4 bases; unmatched junction bases: 5. Germline-derived CDR1 and CDR2 are MDHEN and SYDVKM. CDR3 DNA sequence: TGTGCCAGACTAGCGGGAGGAGATGCAGATACGCAGTATTTT. Translating gives CARLAGGDADTQYF.

The chain couples TRBV30 to TRBJ2-7; D gene uncertain. Germline V gene sequence: CDR1 GTSNPN, CDR2 SVGIG (reference sequence). V was cut by 4 bases and J by 5 bases, with 21 bases left in between. The CDR3 is 15 residues long. CDR3: CAWTGPLTPTHEQYF. Written as DNA, the CDR3 is TGTGCCTGGACCGGTCCCCTTACTCCTACCCACGAGCAGTACTTC.

The table lists this clone with a few counts. The rearrangement uses TRBV6-1 and TRBJ1-5; possibly TRBD1 for D (5 bases). Germline V gene data show CDR1 as MNHNS and CDR2 as SASEGT. This CDR3 has 15 residues. V lost 7 bases and J lost 1, with 14 bases in between. The CDR3 coding sequence is TGTGCCAGCAATCCCAGGGTGGAGAGCAATCAGCCCCAGCATTTT. It codes for CASNPRVESNQPQHF.